A selection of T cell receptor beta chains follows, all from one sample in a study of Graves' ophthalmopathy and Graves' hyperthyroidism. TCRdb re-called the multiplex PCR reads with MiXCR, one entry per CDR3 protein. The table records 350,000 to 400,000 distinct CDR3 sequences, approximately 15% of them present only once. What was sequenced was peripheral blood. The receptors derive from a woman under 30 with stable Graves' hyperthyroidism. The CDR3 runs from the conserved cysteine through the conserved F or W.

V	J	CDR3
TRBV18	TRBJ1-2	CASSPFPPGLGGYTF
TRBV27	TRBJ2-7	CASSLLGDRGPHEQYF
TRBV2	TRBJ1-2	CASKKGSGYTF
TRBV29-1	TRBJ1-1	CSVWLDTEAFF
TRBV6-1	TRBJ1-2	CASRRTGGDYGCTF
TRBV10-2	TRBJ2-7	CASSEMGTSEQYF
TRBV9	TRBJ2-6	CASREGSGANVLTF
TRBV19	TRBJ1-1	CASKRGSTEAFF
TRBV6-1	TRBJ1-3	CASSETRGWSGNTIYF
TRBV19	TRBJ1-1	CASSSKAWRTEAFF
TRBV6-2/TRBV6-3	TRBJ2-3	CASSYGTSVVTDTQYF
TRBV5-1	TRBJ1-2	CASSLAGGRDGYTF
TRBV11-2	TRBJ2-2	CASSPREGDPRWTGELLF
TRBV7-8	TRBJ1-1	CASSLDRQGENTEAFF
TRBV5-5	TRBJ1-2	CASSSLWGKDGYTF
TRBV3-1	TRBJ2-7	CASSQEGGSTSYEQYF
TRBV7-2	TRBJ2-5	CASSLGGGSSAQYF
TRBV6-1	TRBJ1-2	CASSPPGGLGYTF
TRBV5-1	TRBJ1-5	CASSIGTGNQPQHF
TRBV6-1	TRBJ1-2	CASSNGGPEGYTF
TRBV6-1	TRBJ1-3	CASRITASGNTIYF
TRBV28	TRBJ2-7	CASEDRTGHYEQYF
TRBV6-2/TRBV6-3	TRBJ2-2	CASSSYGQGLTGELFF
TRBV24-1	TRBJ1-3	CATSDPGQGGNTIYF
TRBV20-1	TRBJ1-1	CRGASHTGVLNTEAFF
TRBV5-6	TRBJ2-2	CASSRQGVGTGELFF
TRBV25-1	TRBJ2-1	CASSERSAPEHEQFF
TRBV15	TRBJ1-2	CATSSKGGYGYTF
TRBV12-5	TRBJ2-5	CASGLAPGSKAETQYF
TRBV20-1	TRBJ2-7	CSARRRDSSYEQYF
TRBV6-1	TRBJ1-1	CASSEWGTGDTEAFF
TRBV19	TRBJ2-5	CASTTWRGETQYF
TRBV20-1	TRBJ2-7	CSAEPVVARGDEQYF
TRBV11-3	TRBJ1-1	CASSPHTTEAFF
TRBV27	TRBJ1-2	CASSLAGGASGYTF
TRBV7-2	TRBJ1-5	CASQKQRGVNQPQHF
TRBV6-5	TRBJ2-5	CASTEWAGNEETQYF
TRBV14	TRBJ2-5	CASSQRMGETQYF
TRBV12-5	TRBJ1-1	CASGLGPRENTEAFF
TRBV6-1	TRBJ1-1	CASSDRGGNTEAFF
TRBV12-3/TRBV12-4	TRBJ2-6	CATSQRTGANVLTF
TRBV12-3/TRBV12-4	TRBJ1-2	CASRRIDRGERYTF
TRBV27	TRBJ2-7	CASSFWGQGSYEQYF
TRBV4-1	TRBJ1-2	CASSQDHEGSGVGYTF
TRBV6-1	TRBJ1-1	CASSEPRGVNTEAFF
TRBV6-2/TRBV6-3	TRBJ1-2	CASSYSYGHLLLTYGYTF
TRBV29-1	TRBJ2-5	CSVDETGGEYF
TRBV12-3/TRBV12-4	TRBJ2-7	CASGPGGTSYEQYF
TRBV3-1	TRBJ1-1	CASSQGGRGPNTEAFF
TRBV19	TRBJ2-2	CASSITSGLPGELFF
TRBV19	TRBJ2-5	CASSIRGQSETQYF
TRBV7-9	TRBJ2-5	CASSLAPWGAGQETQYF
TRBV12-3/TRBV12-4	TRBJ1-5	CAISAGTGGRLSNQPQHF
TRBV5-1	TRBJ1-1	CACSLARAAEAFF
TRBV6-5	TRBJ1-6	CASSYSGQEAFSYNSPLHF
TRBV7-8	TRBJ2-7	CASSRGRDRPYEQYF
TRBV6-1	TRBJ1-3	CASHRFSGNTIYF
TRBV12-3/TRBV12-4	TRBJ1-2	CASSFERSQGYTF
TRBV6-2/TRBV6-3	TRBJ2-4	CASSYRGLLAKNIQYF
TRBV6-2/TRBV6-3	TRBJ1-5	CASKLGNQPQHF